The 14 T cell receptor beta chains below were found in one sample sequenced in a study of T cells in localized non-small cell lung cancer. Sequencing used immunoSEQ multiplex PCR; TCRdb keeps in-frame clones, though not all of them. The sample consists of approximately 30,000 clones, 65% to 90% of them appearing once. The material sequenced was peripheral blood, taken before any cancer treatment. All receptors come from a male donor aged 60 or over with stage III lung adenocarcinoma.

The chain combines TRBV2 with TRBJ1-4; the D gene is possibly TRBD1 (5 bases). Germline V lookup: CDR1 SNHLY, CDR2 FYNNEI. CDR3 length: 16 amino acids. V was clipped by 5 bases and J by 0 bases, with 13 bases between them. The chain's CDR3 is CASSLDTTATNEKLFF. The DNA for the CDR3 is TGTGCCAGCAGTTTGGACACCACGGCAACTAATGAAAAACTGTTTTTT.

The chain joins TRBV7-6 to TRBJ1-6; no firm D call. Trimming took off 3 bases at V and 5 bases at J, with 8 bases between the two ends. The CDR3 length is 14 residues. Germline CDR1 and CDR2: SGHVS and FNYEAQ. CDR3 in amino acids: CASSFSQNNSPLHF. DNA for the CDR3: TGTGCCAGCAGCTTCTCACAGAATAATTCACCCCTCCACTTT.

The rearrangement joins TRBV6-6 to TRBJ2-5; D not resolved. Germline values: CDR1 MNHNY, CDR2 SVGAGI (reference sequence). Trimming left V 6 bases short and J 1 base short, with 6 bases between. The CDR3 loop spans 12 amino acids. The CDR3 coding sequence is TGTGCCAGCAGCCGGTCCCAAGAGACCCAGTACTTC. It is translated as CASSRSQETQYF.

V is TRBV5-1 and J is TRBJ2-3; D might be TRBD2 (5 bases). The CDR3 is 12 amino acids. Looked up from germline, CDR1 is SGHRS and CDR2 is YFSETQ. V lost 4 bases and J 6 bases, leaving 9 bases between the germline ends. CDR3 in amino acids: CASSQDWDTQYF. Here the CDR3 DNA reads TGCGCCAGCAGCCAGGACTGGGATACGCAGTATTTT.

This rearrangement joins TRBV28 to TRBJ1-2; 9 bases match TRBD1. CDR3 size: 15 residues. V was clipped by 6 bases and J by 5 bases; unmatched bases: 10. The germline V gene has CDR1 MDHEN and CDR2 SYDVKM. The CDR3 loop is CASSFDGTGLYGYTF. CDR3 nucleotides: TGTGCCAGCAGCTTTGATGGGACAGGGCTTTATGGCTACACCTTC.

This chain links TRBV5-6 with TRBJ2-3; the match to TRBD1 covers 7 bases. Germline values: CDR1 SGHDT, CDR2 YYEEEE. The V segment lost 0 bases and the J segment 1 base; nucleotides outside the gene matches: 8. The CDR3 is 17 residues long. CDR3 DNA sequence: TGTGCCAGCAGCTTGGAATTAGGGGGCGTCGGCACAGATACGCAGTATTTT. This gives the protein CASSLELGGVGTDTQYF.

This chain links TRBV19 with TRBJ1-1, with 7 bases fitting TRBD1. The CDR3 is 15 residues long. Trimming removed 2 bases from V and 1 base from J; junction bases left unmatched: 4. CDR1 and CDR2 (germline): LNHDA, SQIVND (reference sequence). The CDR3 DNA reads TGTGCCAGTAGTATACAGGGGGTCGGGAACACTGAAGCTTTCTTT. Translating gives CASSIQGVGNTEAFF. Full variable domain (outside the CDR3, taken from reference TRBV19 and TRBJ1-1): DGGITQSPKYLFRKEGQNVTLSCEQNLNHDAMYWYRQDPGQGLRLIYYSQIVNDFQKGDIAEGYSVSREKKESFPLTVTSAQKNPTAFYLCASSIQGVGNTEAFFGQGTRLTVV.

The chain combines TRBV29-1 with TRBJ1-2, with 12 bases lining up with TRBD1. V dropped 0 bases and J dropped 8; count of bases not matched to a gene: 13. Germline V gene sequence: CDR1 SQVTM, CDR2 ANQGSEA. The CDR3 spans 17 residues. The chain's CDR3 is CSVEDRGQGAIPGGYTF. In DNA, the CDR3 is TGCAGCGTTGAAGATAGGGGACAGGGGGCAATCCCTGGAGGCTACACCTTC.

Concerning this clone itself: Sequence at one end of the junction differs from germline and may be a read error. V is TRBV11-2 and J is TRBJ2-7, with 7 positions matching TRBD1. Germline loops: CDR1 SGHAT, CDR2 FQNNGV. The CDR3 is made up of 13 amino acids. This CDR3 is CASSPRGPTGLDF. The CDR3 region has the DNA TGTGCCAGCAGCCCGAGGGGGCCCACAGGGTTAGACTTC.

The rearrangement links TRBV28 to TRBJ2-3; 11 nucleotides agree with TRBD2. The trim removed 5 bases at V and 4 bases at J, leaving 8 bases unmatched. This CDR3 is built from 16 residues. CDR1 and CDR2 from the germline V gene are MDHEN and SYDVKM. CDR3 nucleotides: TGTGCCAGCAGTCCCCGGACTAGCGGGCGACCAGATACGCAGTATTTT. Translated: CASSPRTSGRPDTQYF.

This clone was detected only a few times. The V and J genes are TRBV11-1 and TRBJ2-7; D is undetermined. This CDR3 has 13 amino acids. Germline values: CDR1 SGHAT, CDR2 FQDESV (reference sequence). The V end lost 4 bases, the J end lost 4 bases, and 11 bases lay between the germline ends. The CDR3 sequence is CASSSIDGYEQYF. The CDR3 nucleotides read TGTGCCAGCAGCTCAATTGACGGATACGAGCAGTACTTC. The whole variable domain, remainder taken from reference TRBV11-1 and TRBJ2-7, is EAEVAQSPRYKITEKSQAVAFWCDPISGHATLYWYRQILGQGPELLVQFQDESVVDDSQLPKDRFSAERLKGVDSTLKIQPAELGDSAMYLCASSSIDGYEQYFGPGTRLTVT.

The rearrangement uses TRBV30 and TRBJ1-1, with no clear D. Germline CDR1 reads GTSNPN; CDR2 reads SVGIG (reference sequence). V was cut by 0 bases and J by 8 bases, with 10 bases left in between. The CDR3 sequence is 12 residues long. The CDR3 loop reads CAWSVDPSEAFF. The CDR3 coding sequence is TGTGCCTGGAGTGTAGACCCTTCCGAAGCTTTCTTT.

V usage is TRBV6-1 and J usage is TRBJ1-1; maybe TRBD1 (6 bases). In germline, CDR1 is MNHNS, CDR2 SASEGT. The CDR3 sequence is 14 residues long. Deletions cut 6 bases from V and 5 bases from J, with 16 bases between. The CDR3 bases are TGTGCCAGCAGCCTCCAAGGGGGGGGGACTGAAGCTTTCTTT. It encodes CASSLQGGGTEAFF.

This chain uses TRBV11-2 with TRBJ2-2; no clear D. The CDR3 runs 12 residues. Between the trimmed V and J ends, which lost 6 bases and 4 bases, there was a span of 6 bases. The germline V gene encodes CDR1 SGHAT and CDR2 FQNNGV. CDR3 nucleotide sequence: TGTGCCAGCAGGGCAGGCACCGGGGAGCTGTTTTTT. Residues: CASRAGTGELFF.